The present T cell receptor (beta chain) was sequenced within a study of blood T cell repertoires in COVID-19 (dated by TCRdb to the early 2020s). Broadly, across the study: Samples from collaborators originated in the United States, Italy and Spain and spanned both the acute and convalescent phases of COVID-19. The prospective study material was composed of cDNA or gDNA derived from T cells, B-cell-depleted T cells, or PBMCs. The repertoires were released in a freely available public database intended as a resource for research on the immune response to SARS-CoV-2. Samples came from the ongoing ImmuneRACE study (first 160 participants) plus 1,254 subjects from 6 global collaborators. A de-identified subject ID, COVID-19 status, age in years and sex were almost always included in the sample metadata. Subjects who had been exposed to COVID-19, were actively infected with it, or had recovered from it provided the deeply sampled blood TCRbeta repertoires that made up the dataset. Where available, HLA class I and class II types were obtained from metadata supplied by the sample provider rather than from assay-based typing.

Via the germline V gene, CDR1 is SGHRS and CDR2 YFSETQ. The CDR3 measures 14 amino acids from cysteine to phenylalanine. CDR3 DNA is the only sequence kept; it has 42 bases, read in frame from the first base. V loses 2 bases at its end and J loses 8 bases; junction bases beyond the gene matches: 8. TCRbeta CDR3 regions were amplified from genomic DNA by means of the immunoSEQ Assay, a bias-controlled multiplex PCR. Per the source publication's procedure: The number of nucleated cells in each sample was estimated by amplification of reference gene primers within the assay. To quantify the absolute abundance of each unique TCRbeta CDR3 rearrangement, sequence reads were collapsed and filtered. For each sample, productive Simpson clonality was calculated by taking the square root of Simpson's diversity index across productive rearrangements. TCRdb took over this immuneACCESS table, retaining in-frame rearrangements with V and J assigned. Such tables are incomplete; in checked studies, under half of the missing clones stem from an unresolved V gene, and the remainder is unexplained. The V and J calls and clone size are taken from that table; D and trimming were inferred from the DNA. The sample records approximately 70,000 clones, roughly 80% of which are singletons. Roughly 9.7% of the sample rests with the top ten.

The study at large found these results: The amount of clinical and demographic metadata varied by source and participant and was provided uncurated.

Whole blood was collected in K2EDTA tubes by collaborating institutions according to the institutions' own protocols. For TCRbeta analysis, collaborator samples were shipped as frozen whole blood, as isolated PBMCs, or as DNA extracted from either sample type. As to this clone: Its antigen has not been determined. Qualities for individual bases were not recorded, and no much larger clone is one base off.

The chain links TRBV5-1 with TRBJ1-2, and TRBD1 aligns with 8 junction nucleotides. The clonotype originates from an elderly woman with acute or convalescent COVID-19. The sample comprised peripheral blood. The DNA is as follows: TGCGCCAGCAGCTTCGACAGGGGCCAGGGAGGCTACACCTTC. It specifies CASSFDRGQGGYTF.